This T cell receptor (beta chain) was identified during a study of preoperative IRX-2 immunotherapy in early breast cancer. Treatment described: preoperative locoregional IRX-2 cytokine immunotherapy. Samples came from a phase Ib trial of preoperative locoregional IRX-2 cytokine immunotherapy. Libraries were prepared by immunoSEQ multiplex PCR; TCRdb keeps only in-frame clonotypes and omits some of them. This table has 30,000 to 35,000 clones, around 96% appearing once. The source is a human donor with breast cancer. The sample was gathered from a patient treated with IRX-2 immunotherapy.

CDR3 in amino acids: CASTDRGRVTEAFF. In DNA form, the CDR3 reads TGTGCCAGCACGGACAGGGGGCGGGTCACTGAAGCTTTCTTT. The genes are TRBV19 and TRBJ1-1, with 11 bases identical to TRBD1. The CDR3 is 14 amino acids. J gave up 4 bases and V 9 bases, and 7 bases lay outside the gene matches. CDR1 and CDR2 (germline): LNHDA, SQIVND (reference sequence).